The 21 T cell receptor beta chains reported below all come from one sample, sequenced in a study of CD8 T cells in Susac syndrome. A quantity of about 0.5 to 1 ug RNA underwent reverse transcription using random hexamers. TCRdb reanalysed the immunoSEQ multiplex PCR reads using MiXCR and keeps one entry per CDR3 protein. The table includes 90,000 to 110,000 distinct CDR3 sequences, roughly 95% detected once. Source material: CD4+ T cells from PBMCs. The receptor set was obtained from a human donor in good health.

This clonotype has just one count. This chain joins TRBV5-1 and TRBJ2-7; D unresolved. In germline, CDR1 is SGHRS, CDR2 YFSETQ. The CDR3 loop spans 14 amino acids. The ends were cut back, 0 bases at V and 0 bases at J, with 7 bases in the middle. CDR3 protein: CASSLEAGSYEQYF. In DNA, the CDR3 is TGCGCCAGCAGCTTGGAGGCAGGCTCCTACGAGCAGTACTTC.

The CDR3 nucleotides are TGTGCCAGCAGTGAAGTCGGGGGGTTGGGAGAGACCCAGTACTTC. It encodes CASSEVGGLGETQYF. The chain recombines TRBV2 with TRBJ2-5; TRBD2 matches at 7 bases. The CDR3 is 15 residues long. CDR1 and CDR2 (germline): SNHLY, FYNNEI. V shed 1 base, J shed 4 bases, and the junction held 6 bases outside the gene matches.

The rearrangement joins TRBV28 to TRBJ1-5, with D unclear. V shed 3 bases and J shed 0 bases, with 15 bases lying between them. In germline, CDR1 is MDHEN, CDR2 SYDVKM. This CDR3 is built from 17 residues. The CDR3 sequence: CASSFGSERHSNQPQHF. CDR3 DNA sequence: TGTGCCAGCAGTTTTGGGTCCGAACGGCATAGCAATCAGCCCCAGCATTTT.

The DNA of the CDR3 is TGTGCCTGGAGTGTATCAGAGTACACTGAAGCTTTCTTT. Translating gives CAWSVSEYTEAFF. V is TRBV30 and J is TRBJ1-1; D is ambiguous. V lost 0 bases and J lost 3, with 8 bases in between. The germline V gene has CDR1 GTSNPN and CDR2 SVGIG (reference sequence). The CDR3 is 13 amino acids.

The chain is built from TRBV27 and TRBJ2-7; a weak D match, TRBD1 (6 bases). V lost 5 bases and J lost 0, with 14 bases in between. CDR3 length equals 15 residues. Germline values: CDR1 MNHEY, CDR2 SMNVEV (reference sequence). Here the CDR3 DNA reads TGTGCCAGCAGTCCGAAACAGGGTTACTCCTACGAGCAGTACTTC. Translated: CASSPKQGYSYEQYF.

This clonotype was counted once. The rearrangement joins TRBV5-6 to TRBJ1-3; D ambiguous. This CDR3 is 16 amino acids long. The V end was cut by 1 base, the J end by 2 bases, with 13 bases between. Germline V gene data show CDR1 as SGHDT and CDR2 as YYEEEE. CDR3 nucleotide sequence: TGTGCCAGCAGCTTGATGGGCAGCACACCTGGAAACACCATATATTTT. Translating it yields CASSLMGSTPGNTIYF. Drawing the rest from reference TRBV5-6 and TRBJ1-3, the complete variable domain is DAGVTQSPTHLIKTRGQQVTLRCSPKSGHDTVSWYQQALGQGPQFIFQYYEEEERQRGNFPDRFSGHQFPNYSSELNVNALLLGDSALYLCASSLMGSTPGNTIYFGEGSWLTVV.

V is TRBV28 and J is TRBJ1-2; D is undetermined. The germline CDR1 and CDR2 sequences are MDHEN and SYDVKM. The CDR3 has 13 residues. V was shortened by 3 bases and J by 8 bases, with 13 bases between the two germline ends. The CDR3 DNA reads TGTGCCAGCAGTTTGCGAAAGGGAGGAGGCTACACCTTC. It yields the protein CASSLRKGGGYTF.

The rearrangement links TRBV20-1 to TRBJ2-1; a possible D gene is TRBD1 (5 bases). The CDR3 has 15 residues. Germline V CDR1 and CDR2: DFQATT, SNEGSKA (reference sequence). Trimming took off 6 bases at V and 4 bases at J, with 19 bases between the two ends. The CDR3 sequence: CSAPVRGPPYNEQFF. In DNA form, the CDR3 reads TGCAGTGCCCCGGTTAGGGGTCCCCCTTACAATGAGCAGTTCTTC.

This chain joins TRBV18 and TRBJ2-5; tentative D call: TRBD1 (6 bases). The CDR3 spans 14 residues. V was clipped by 3 bases and J by 3 bases, with 11 bases between them. Per the germline V gene, CDR1 is KGHSH and CDR2 is LQKENI. In nucleotides, the CDR3 is TGTGCCAGCTCACCCCGGACAGAAAAAGAGACCCAGTACTTC. It codes for CASSPRTEKETQYF. Drawing the rest from reference TRBV18 and TRBJ2-5, the complete variable domain is NAGVMQNPRHLVRRRGQEARLRCSPMKGHSHVYWYRQLPEEGLKFMVYLQKENIIDESGMPKERFSAEFPKEGPSILRIQQVVRGDSAAYFCASSPRTEKETQYFGPGTRLLVL.

The chain carries TRBV6-5 and TRBJ1-1, with D possibly TRBD1 on 5 matching bases. The CDR3 runs to 11 residues. CDR1 is MNHEY and CDR2 is SVGAGI in the germline V gene. V was cut by 6 bases and J by 9 bases, with 11 bases left in between. Written as DNA, the CDR3 is TGTGCCAGCAGCAACGGACAAAAAGCTTTCTTT. Translating it yields CASSNGQKAFF.

CDR3 DNA: TGTGCCAGCAGTTTGGTCCACAGTAACACAGATACGCAGTATTTT. The encoded protein is CASSLVHSNTDTQYF. The chain uses TRBV12-3 or TRBV12-4 and TRBJ2-3; no clear D gene. This CDR3 is built from 15 residues. The ends were cut back, 3 bases at V and 2 bases at J, with 12 bases in the middle.

The CDR3 DNA reads as TGTGCCAGCAGCCCGCCGAGATGGCCCCGGGAGCAGTACTTC. This encodes CASSPPRWPREQYF. This chain connects TRBV3-1 to TRBJ2-7; D gene ambiguous. Trimming pared 4 bases from V and 7 bases from J, leaving 17 bases between. Germline lookup yields CDR1 LGHDT and CDR2 YNNKEL (reference sequence). There are 14 residues in the CDR3.

The genes are TRBV7-9 and TRBJ2-7; either TRBD1 or TRBD2 may supply D (5 bases each). This CDR3 region has 16 residues. CDR1 is SEHNR, CDR2 FQNEAQ, per germline (reference sequence). With 5 bases removed from V and 6 bases from J, the gap between germline ends came to 23 bases. CDR3 residues: CASSPPGRSTVGEQYF. Here the CDR3 DNA reads TGTGCCAGCAGCCCCCCGGGGCGGTCAACGGTGGGCGAGCAGTACTTC.

This clonotype occurred a few times. The junction departs from germline at one end; a sequencing error may be responsible. This chain links TRBV4-3 with TRBJ2-1, with D possibly being TRBD2 (6 bases). Per the germline V gene, CDR1 is LGHNA and CDR2 is YSLEER. CDR3 length equals 15 residues. CDR3 nucleotides: TGTGCCAGCAGCCAGGGAGGCAGCTCCTACAATGAGCAGTTCTTC. This codes for CASSQGGSSYNEQFF.

This clonotype was picked up one time. The CDR3: CSVEGQGKTEAFF. CDR3 sequence (DNA): TGCAGCGTTGAGGGGCAGGGGAAGACTGAAGCTTTCTTT. The rearrangement links TRBV29-1 to TRBJ1-1, with D possibly being TRBD1 (6 bases). The V gene's germline CDR1 is SQVTM and CDR2 ANQGSEA. V shed 3 bases and J shed 5 bases, with 13 bases lying between them. The CDR3 is 13 residues long.

This chain joins TRBV5-1 and TRBJ2-7, with D hard to call. Per the germline V gene, CDR1 is SGHRS and CDR2 is YFSETQ. CDR3 size: 13 residues. The V end was cut by 0 bases, the J end by 0 bases, with 4 bases between. CDR3: CASSLVDSYEQYF. The CDR3 DNA is TGCGCCAGCAGCTTGGTTGACTCCTACGAGCAGTACTTC.

The J gene is TRBJ1-1, the V gene TRBV20-1, with 10 bases lining up with TRBD1. V shed 5 bases and J 0 bases; nucleotides not matched to a gene: 6. The CDR3 spans 15 residues. Germline CDR1 and CDR2: DFQATT and SNEGSKA (reference sequence). The CDR3 DNA reads as TGCAGTGCTGGCCGGACAGGGGGGATGAACACTGAAGCTTTCTTT. Translated, it gives CSAGRTGGMNTEAFF.

The gene calls are TRBV30 and TRBJ2-3; D remains ambiguous. The CDR3 is made up of 11 amino acids. With 5 bases removed from V and 5 bases from J, the gap between germline ends came to 8 bases. Germline values: CDR1 GTSNPN, CDR2 SVGIG (reference sequence). The CDR3, as DNA: TGTGCCTGGCGTGGGGAAGATACGCAGTATTTT. Residues: CAWRGEDTQYF.

The chain combines TRBV6-6 with TRBJ2-7, with 9 nucleotides matching TRBD1. The germline V gene encodes CDR1 MNHNY and CDR2 SVGAGI (reference sequence). There are 14 residues in the CDR3. V shed 5 bases, J shed 3 bases, and the junction held 5 bases outside the gene matches. Here the CDR3 reads CASSDRGGSYEQYF. The CDR3 DNA reads as TGTGCCAGCAGTGACAGGGGGGGTAGCTACGAGCAGTACTTC.

The chain is built from TRBV7-2 and TRBJ2-5; 9 bases line up with TRBD1. Looked up from germline, CDR1 is SGHTA and CDR2 is FQGNSA. The CDR3 totals 16 residues. V lost 5 bases to trimming and J lost 4 bases; unmatched junction nucleotides: 11. This chain's CDR3 is CASSTTGTGLGETQYF. DNA for the CDR3: TGTGCCAGCAGCACAACCGGGACAGGGTTAGGAGAGACCCAGTACTTC.

V is TRBV5-1 and J is TRBJ2-2; TRBD2 agrees at 7 bases. Trimming cost V 0 bases and J 7 bases; bases outside gene matches: 3. Germline V gene lookup returns CDR1 SGHRS and CDR2 YFSETQ. CDR3 length: 14 amino acids. CDR3 in DNA: TGCGCCAGCAGCTTGGGATCTAGCGGCGGGGAGCTGTTTTTT. As protein: CASSLGSSGGELFF.